The rows below give T cell receptor beta chains drawn from one sample of a study of T cells in Graves' hyperthyroidism and ophthalmopathy. TCRdb redid the calling of the multiplex PCR reads with MiXCR, one entry per CDR3 protein. The data show around 340,000 distinct CDR3 sequences, 16% seen once. Sequencing was performed on blood. These receptors all stem from a young man with Graves' hyperthyroidism. Each CDR3 is given with its conserved first and last residue. The order of the fields is D gene, clone size, CDR3 length, J gene, V gene, CDR3 DNA, CDR3 protein. The D gene is left open where the match is weak. Where a row states a size, it is once, few, many or the class of an expanded clone; other rows omit it.

>TRBD1|many|14|TRBJ1-5|TRBV20-1
TGCAGTGCTAAAAGCCGGACAGGGGGACAGCCCCAGCATTTT
CSAKSRTGGQPQHF
>NA|NA|14|TRBJ1-1|TRBV28
TGTGCCAGCAGTTTCAGTCGTGGAGGGGCTGAAGCTTTCTTT
CASSFSRGGAEAFF
>NA|few|12|TRBJ2-5|TRBV10-3
TGTGCCATCAGTGAGTTAAAAGAGACCCAGTACTTC
CAISELKETQYF
>TRBD1|many|17|TRBJ2-2|TRBV20-1
TGCAGTGCTAGAGACCCGAGGACAGGGGGCAACACCGGGGAGCTGTTTTTT
CSARDPRTGGNTGELFF
>NA|NA|22|TRBJ2-1|TRBV20-1
TGCAGTGCCGAAACGCCCGGCTGGGGCGAGGGCGGTCAAAGTTCCGGCTACAATGAGCAGTTCTTC
CSAETPGWGEGGQSSGYNEQFF
>NA|few|14|TRBJ1-4|TRBV19
TGTGCCAGTAGTATGACCGGGGTCAATGAAAAACTGTTTTTT
CASSMTGVNEKLFF
>TRBD2|many|14|TRBJ2-7|TRBV7-2
TGTGCCAGCAGCCGCAGAGGACTAGTCTACGAGCAGTACTTC
CASSRRGLVYEQYF
>NA|NA|14|TRBJ2-7|TRBV20-1
TGCAGTGCTAGAGATCCTGTGGTCTTCTACGAGCAGTACTTC
CSARDPVVFYEQYF
>TRBD2|many|15|TRBJ2-3|TRBV3-1
TGTGCCAGCAGCCTACGACTAGCGGACACAGATACGCAGTATTTT
CASSLRLADTDTQYF
>TRBD1|many|13|TRBJ1-1|TRBV12-3/TRBV12-4
TGTGCCAGCAGTCTTAACAGGGGAGCTGAAGCTTTCTTT
CASSLNRGAEAFF
>NA|many|13|TRBJ1-1|TRBV28
TGTGCCAGCACCGGGCGGACTTGGGGGTCAGCTTTCTTT
CASTGRTWGSAFF
>TRBD2|few|17|TRBJ2-1|TRBV5-1
TGCGCCAGCAGCTTGGGGGACGGGAGGTCCTCCTACAATGAGCAGTTCTTC
CASSLGDGRSSYNEQFF
>NA|many|12|TRBJ2-1|TRBV28
TGTGCCAGCGGTAGCTCCTACAATGAGCAGTTCTTC
CASGSSYNEQFF
>NA|many|15|TRBJ1-5|TRBV28
TGTGCCAGCAGTTTGATACAGGGTAGCAATCAGCCCCAGCATTTT
CASSLIQGSNQPQHF
>NA|many|14|TRBJ1-2|TRBV12-3/TRBV12-4
TGTGCCAGCAGTTTTGGAGGAGGGGGGGGCGGCTACACCTTC
CASSFGGGGGGYTF
>NA|few|14|TRBJ2-1|TRBV5-1
TGCGCCAGCAGCTCGGAACCTCTACCGGATCCTCAGTTCTTC
CASSSEPLPDPQFF
>TRBD1|NA|19|TRBJ2-1|TRBV29-1
TGCAGCTTTCGTCAAACCGGGACAGGGGGTATATCGGATCACAATGAGCAGTTCTTC
CSFRQTGTGGISDHNEQFF
>TRBD1|NA|15|TRBJ2-7|TRBV7-8
TGTGCCAGCAGGGAAACCGGGACAGGTCCCTACGAGCAGTACTTC
CASRETGTGPYEQYF
>NA|many|14|TRBJ2-3|TRBV12-3/TRBV12-4
TGTGCCAGCAGTTTCCCGGACAGAACAGATACGCAGTATTTT
CASSFPDRTDTQYF
>NA|few|17|TRBJ2-1|TRBV4-1
TGCGCCAGCAGCCAAAAACAGCGGGTTCTCACCTACAATGAGCAGTTCTTC
CASSQKQRVLTYNEQFF
>NA|once|15|TRBJ2-3|TRBV4-2
TGTGCCAGCAGCCAGGAGAATGCTATGGGAGATACGCAGTATTTT
CASSQENAMGDTQYF
>TRBD2|NA|18|TRBJ2-2|TRBV19
TGTGCCAGTAGTCCCGGGACTAGCGGGAGGGCTGCGGCCGGGGAGCTGTTTTTT
CASSPGTSGRAAAGELFF
>NA|many|11|TRBJ1-1|TRBV20-1
TGCAGTGCTAGTGGGGGGACTGAAGCTTTCTTT
CSASGGTEAFF
>TRBD2|NA|15|TRBJ2-1|TRBV12-3/TRBV12-4
TGTGCCAGCAGGACCGGGACTAGCCACCGAAATGAGCAGTTCTTC
CASRTGTSHRNEQFF
>NA|NA|15|TRBJ1-1|TRBV6-1
TGTGCCAGCAGTGAATTAGTAGGGGTGAGCACTGAAGCTTTCTTT
CASSELVGVSTEAFF
>TRBD1|few|16|TRBJ2-1|TRBV20-1
TGCAGTGCTAGAGATCAAAGACAGGGATCCTACAATGAGCAGTTCTTC
CSARDQRQGSYNEQFF
>TRBD2|many|16|TRBJ2-7|TRBV7-3
TGTGCCAGCAGCTTATCCGGACTAGCGGGAGTAGACGAGCAGTACTTC
CASSLSGLAGVDEQYF
>TRBD2|many|11|TRBJ2-1|TRBV24-1
TGTGCCACCAGTGTGGGGGGGAAGCAGTTCTTC
CATSVGGKQFF
>TRBD2|NA|15|TRBJ2-5|TRBV27
TGTGCCAGCAGTTTGTATAGAGCGGGAGCAGAGACCCAGTACTTC
CASSLYRAGAETQYF
>NA|many|13|TRBJ2-3|TRBV7-3
TGTGCCAGCAGCTTTACGGAAGGAGATACGCAGTATTTT
CASSFTEGDTQYF
>NA|many|13|TRBJ2-7|TRBV12-3/TRBV12-4
TGTGCCAGCAGCCCCCGGGAGTTCTACGAGCAGTACTTC
CASSPREFYEQYF
>NA|NA|16|TRBJ2-7|TRBV5-4
TGTGCCAGCAGCACTCGGGGTGGCTTGGGCCCCTACGAGCAGTACTTC
CASSTRGGLGPYEQYF
>TRBD2|few|16|TRBJ2-1|TRBV14
TGTGCCAGCAGCCGGCTACTAGCGGGAGTTCTCAATGAGCAGTTCTTC
CASSRLLAGVLNEQFF
>TRBD2|many|16|TRBJ2-1|TRBV6-1
TGTGCCAGCAGTTCCCTTAGCGGGAAGAACGAGAATGAGCAGTTCTTC
CASSSLSGKNENEQFF
>NA|NA|14|TRBJ1-4|TRBV27
TGTGCCAGCAGTCCTTTATCAACTAATGAAAAACTGTTTTTT
CASSPLSTNEKLFF
>NA|NA|14|TRBJ2-7|TRBV28
TGTGCCAGCACCAAAGGTGGCACCTTCTACGAGCAGTACTTC
CASTKGGTFYEQYF
>TRBD2|many|16|TRBJ2-5|TRBV7-8
TGTGCCAGCAGCCCAGGACTAGCGGTGATACAAGAGACCCAGTACTTC
CASSPGLAVIQETQYF
>NA|many|14|TRBJ2-7|TRBV6-2/TRBV6-3
TGTGCCAGCACCCAACCCGAGATACCCTACGAGCAGTACTTC
CASTQPEIPYEQYF
>NA|many|15|TRBJ1-2|TRBV29-1
TGCAGCGTTGAAGACCTCGGCGGGACGGGCTATGGCTACACCTTC
CSVEDLGGTGYGYTF
>TRBD2|many|14|TRBJ2-1|TRBV20-1
TGCAGTGCTACCGGCGGGGGACCCGGTGGTGAGCAGTTCTTC
CSATGGGPGGEQFF
>NA|NA|17|TRBJ2-3|TRBV7-6
TGTGCCAGCAGCTTAGAAGGCGGCCCCTGGGAAACAGATACGCAGTATTTT
CASSLEGGPWETDTQYF
>TRBD2|NA|13|TRBJ2-7|TRBV3-1
TGTGCCAGCAGCCTAAGCGGGAGTAACGAGCAGTACTTC
CASSLSGSNEQYF
>NA|few|14|TRBJ2-1|TRBV20-1
TGCAGTGCTAAGGAGGTTTCAAATTTTGGTGAGCAGTTCTTC
CSAKEVSNFGEQFF
>TRBD2|many|13|TRBJ2-1|TRBV30
TGTGCCTGGAGTGGACTAGCAGGTGCTGAGCAGTTCTTC
CAWSGLAGAEQFF
>TRBD2|once|19|TRBJ2-1|TRBV27
TGTGCCAGCAGCTCAAAGGGGGGTGGTCTAGCGGGATCCTACAATGAGCAGTTCTTC
CASSSKGGGLAGSYNEQFF
>NA|few|13|TRBJ1-3|TRBV7-2
TGTGCCAGCAGTTTGAACCCCGGGGACACCATATATTTT
CASSLNPGDTIYF
>NA|few|12|TRBJ1-1|TRBV29-1
TGCAGCACCCGGGACCCGGACACTGAAGCTTTCTTT
CSTRDPDTEAFF
>TRBD2|NA|17|TRBJ2-1|TRBV6-4
TGTGCCAGCAGTGACTCATCCTTAGCGGGAGAGTACAATGAGCAGTTCTTC
CASSDSSLAGEYNEQFF
>TRBD1|many|16|TRBJ2-2|TRBV2
TGTGCCAGCAGTGTGTCGACAGGGTTGTTATTCGGGGAGCTGTTTTTT
CASSVSTGLLFGELFF
>NA|many|12|TRBJ2-1|TRBV18
TGTGCCAGCTCACCACTCCGCGATGAGCAGTTCTTC
CASSPLRDEQFF
>NA|many|10|TRBJ1-6|TRBV2
TGTGCCAGCAGCCGGACAGCCCTCCACTTT
CASSRTALHF
>TRBD1|NA|19|TRBJ1-5|TRBV28
TGTGCTAGCAATATTAGGTGGGACAGGGGGTCCTCTAGCAATCAGCCCCAGCATTTT
CASNIRWDRGSSSNQPQHF
>NA|many|14|TRBJ2-1|TRBV5-1
TGCGCCAGCAGCTCTAAAGGGACTCTTAATGAGCAGTTCTTC
CASSSKGTLNEQFF
>TRBD1|many|18|TRBJ2-2|TRBV28
TGTGCCAGCAGTTCTCCGGGACAGGCAATCCGACGCACCGGGGAGCTGTTTTTT
CASSSPGQAIRRTGELFF
>NA|few|15|TRBJ2-6|TRBV20-1
TGCAGTGCTAGAGGAACAGGGATCTGGGCCAACGTCCTGACTTTC
CSARGTGIWANVLTF
>NA|NA|15|TRBJ1-2|TRBV4-1
TGCGCCAGCAGCCAATACCGGGATTCGAACTATGGCTACACCTTC
CASSQYRDSNYGYTF
>NA|few|11|TRBJ1-1|TRBV9
TGTGCCAGCAGCGTAGGCGAAGAAGCTTTCTTT
CASSVGEEAFF
>NA|NA|16|TRBJ1-3|TRBV18
TGTGCCAGCTCACCACGGCTGCAGGGATCAGGAAACACCATATATTTT
CASSPRLQGSGNTIYF
>TRBD2|many|15|TRBJ2-1|TRBV20-1
TGCAGTGCTAGCCTCCAGACTAGCGGGAACAATGAGCAGTTCTTC
CSASLQTSGNNEQFF